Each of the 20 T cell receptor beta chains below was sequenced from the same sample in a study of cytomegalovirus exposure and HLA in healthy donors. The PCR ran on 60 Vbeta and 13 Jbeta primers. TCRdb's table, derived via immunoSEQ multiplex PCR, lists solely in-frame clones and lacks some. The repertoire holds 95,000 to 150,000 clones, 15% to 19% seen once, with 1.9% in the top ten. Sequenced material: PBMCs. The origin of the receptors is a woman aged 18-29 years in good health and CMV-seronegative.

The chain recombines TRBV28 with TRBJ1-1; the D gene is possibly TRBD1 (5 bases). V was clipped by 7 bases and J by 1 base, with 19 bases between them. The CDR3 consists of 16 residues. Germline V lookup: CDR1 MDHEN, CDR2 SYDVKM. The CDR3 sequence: CASTIGGRVRNTEAFF. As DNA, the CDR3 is TGTGCCAGCACCATCGGGGGGAGGGTCCGGAACACTGAAGCTTTCTTT.

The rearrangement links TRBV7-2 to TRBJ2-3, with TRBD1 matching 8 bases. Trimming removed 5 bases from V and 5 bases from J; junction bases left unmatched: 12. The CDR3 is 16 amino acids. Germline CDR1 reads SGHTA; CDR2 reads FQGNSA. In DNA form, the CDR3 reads TGTGCCAGCAGCCCAGGTCCCCAGGGGGCGCGAGATACGCAGTATTTT. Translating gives CASSPGPQGARDTQYF.

The CDR3: CASTPRLAEAFF. CDR3 nucleotides: TGTGCCAGCACCCCAAGACTGGCTGAAGCTTTCTTT. This chain uses TRBV28 with TRBJ1-1; D ambiguous. This CDR3 has 12 residues. The V gene lost 7 bases and the J gene lost 6 bases, with 12 bases spanning the gap. Germline-derived CDR1 and CDR2 are MDHEN and SYDVKM.

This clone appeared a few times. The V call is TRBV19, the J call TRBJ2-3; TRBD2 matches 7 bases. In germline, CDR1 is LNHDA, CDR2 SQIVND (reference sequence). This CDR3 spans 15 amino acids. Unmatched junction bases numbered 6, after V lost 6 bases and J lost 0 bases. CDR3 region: CASRSGADSTDTQYF. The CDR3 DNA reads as TGTGCCAGTAGAAGCGGGGCAGATAGCACAGATACGCAGTATTTT.

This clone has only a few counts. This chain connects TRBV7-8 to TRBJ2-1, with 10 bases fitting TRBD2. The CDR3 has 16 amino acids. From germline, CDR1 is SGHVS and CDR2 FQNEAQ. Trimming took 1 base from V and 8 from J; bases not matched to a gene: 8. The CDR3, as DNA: TGTGCCAGCAGCTTAGTCAGCGGGAGGGCCGCGGATGAGCAGTTCTTC. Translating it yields CASSLVSGRAADEQFF.

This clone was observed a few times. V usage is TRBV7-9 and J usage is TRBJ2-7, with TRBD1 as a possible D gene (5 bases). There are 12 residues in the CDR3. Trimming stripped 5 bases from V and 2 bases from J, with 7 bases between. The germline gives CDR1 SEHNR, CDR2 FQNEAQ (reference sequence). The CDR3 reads CASSQGTYEQYF. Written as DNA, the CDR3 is TGTGCCAGCAGCCAGGGAACCTACGAGCAGTACTTC.

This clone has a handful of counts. The CDR3 nucleotides are TGTGCCAGCAGTTACGGGGCATCTCGCTACGAGCAGTACTTC. The encoded protein is CASSYGASRYEQYF. The chain couples TRBV6-5 to TRBJ2-7; D might be TRBD1 (5 bases). This CDR3 has 14 residues. V was cut by 2 bases and J by 3 bases, with 11 bases left in between. CDR1 and CDR2 (germline): MNHEY, SVGAGI.

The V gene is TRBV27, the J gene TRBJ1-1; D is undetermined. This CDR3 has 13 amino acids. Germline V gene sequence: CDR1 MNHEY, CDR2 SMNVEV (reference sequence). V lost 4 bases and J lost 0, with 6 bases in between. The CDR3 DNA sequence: TGTGCCAGCAGTTCCCACATGAACACTGAAGCTTTCTTT. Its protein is CASSSHMNTEAFF.

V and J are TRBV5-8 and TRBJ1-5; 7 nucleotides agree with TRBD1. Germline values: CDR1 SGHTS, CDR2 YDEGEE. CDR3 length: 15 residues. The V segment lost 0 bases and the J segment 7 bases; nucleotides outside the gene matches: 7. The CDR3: CASSLGDRGGQPQHF. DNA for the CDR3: TGTGCCAGCAGCTTGGGGGACAGAGGCGGCCAGCCCCAGCATTTT.

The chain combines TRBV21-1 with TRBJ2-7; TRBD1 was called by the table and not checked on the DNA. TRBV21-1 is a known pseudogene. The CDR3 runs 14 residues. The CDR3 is CASSTRTGEGEQYF. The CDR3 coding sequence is TGTGCCAGCAGCACTCGGACAGGGGAGGGGGAGCAGTACTTC.

CDR3 nucleotide sequence: TGTGCCAGCAGTGAATACGGGACAGGGGGCCTGCGTGAAAAACTGTTTTTT. Encoded protein: CASSEYGTGGLREKLFF. The chain joins TRBV25-1 to TRBJ1-4, with 12 bases lining up with TRBD1. The CDR3 is 17 amino acids. The V gene end was trimmed by 0 bases and the J gene end by 7 bases; junction bases not matched to a gene: 6. Germline V lookup: CDR1 MGHDK, CDR2 SYGVNS.

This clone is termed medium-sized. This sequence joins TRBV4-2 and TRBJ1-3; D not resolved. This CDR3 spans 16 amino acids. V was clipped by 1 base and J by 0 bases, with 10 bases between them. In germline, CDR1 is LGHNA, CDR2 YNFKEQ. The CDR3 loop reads CASSQAALTSGNTIYF. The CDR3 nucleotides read TGTGCCAGCAGCCAAGCAGCGCTAACCTCTGGAAACACCATATATTTT.

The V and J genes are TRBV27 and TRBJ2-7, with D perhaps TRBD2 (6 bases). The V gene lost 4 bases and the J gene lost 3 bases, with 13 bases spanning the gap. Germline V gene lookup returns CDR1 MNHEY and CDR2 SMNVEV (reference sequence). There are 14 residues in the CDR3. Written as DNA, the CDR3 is TGTGCCAGCAGTTCCGGGGGAGGCCACTACGAGCAGTACTTC. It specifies CASSSGGGHYEQYF.

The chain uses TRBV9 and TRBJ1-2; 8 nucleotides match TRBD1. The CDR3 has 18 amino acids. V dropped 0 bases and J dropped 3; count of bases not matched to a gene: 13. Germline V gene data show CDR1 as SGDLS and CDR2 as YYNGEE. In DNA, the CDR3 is TGTGCCAGCAGCGTAGCTGCCCAGGGGGCCCTACGGGACTATGGCTACACCTTC. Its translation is CASSVAAQGALRDYGYTF.

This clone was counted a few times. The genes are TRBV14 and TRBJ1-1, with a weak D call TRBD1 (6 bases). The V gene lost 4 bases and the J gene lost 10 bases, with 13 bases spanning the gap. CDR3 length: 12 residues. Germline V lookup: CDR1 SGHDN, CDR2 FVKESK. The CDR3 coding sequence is TGTGCCAGCAGCCTACAGGGAGGGGTAGCTTTCTTT. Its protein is CASSLQGGVAFF.

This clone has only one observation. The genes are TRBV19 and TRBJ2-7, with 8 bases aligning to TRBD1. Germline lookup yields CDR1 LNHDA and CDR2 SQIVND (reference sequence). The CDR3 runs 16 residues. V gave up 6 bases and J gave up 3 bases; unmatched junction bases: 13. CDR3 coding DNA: TGTGCCAGTAGGCTATTGGACAGGGCCTCCGTCTACGAGCAGTACTTC. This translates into CASRLLDRASVYEQYF.

The CDR3: CASSSSSGSYEQYF. The DNA of the CDR3 is TGTGCCAGCAGTTCGTCTAGCGGCTCCTACGAGCAGTACTTC. The chain couples TRBV27 to TRBJ2-7; 7 bases are shared with TRBD2. With 4 bases clipped from V and 0 bases from J, the junction kept 3 bases outside the gene matches. Germline V gene lookup returns CDR1 MNHEY and CDR2 SMNVEV (reference sequence). The CDR3 consists of 14 residues.

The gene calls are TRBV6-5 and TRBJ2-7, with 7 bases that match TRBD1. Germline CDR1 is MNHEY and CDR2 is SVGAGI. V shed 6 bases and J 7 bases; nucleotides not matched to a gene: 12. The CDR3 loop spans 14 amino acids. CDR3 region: CASRVAGGRKEQYF. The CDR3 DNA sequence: TGTGCCAGCAGAGTGGCAGGGGGACGGAAGGAGCAGTACTTC.

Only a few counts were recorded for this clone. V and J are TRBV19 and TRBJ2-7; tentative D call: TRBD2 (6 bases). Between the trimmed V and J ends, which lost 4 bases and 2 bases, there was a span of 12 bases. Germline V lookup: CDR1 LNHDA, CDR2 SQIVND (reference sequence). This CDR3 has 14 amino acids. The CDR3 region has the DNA TGTGCCAGTAGTACCCCGGGACTGACCTACGAGCAGTACTTC. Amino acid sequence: CASSTPGLTYEQYF.

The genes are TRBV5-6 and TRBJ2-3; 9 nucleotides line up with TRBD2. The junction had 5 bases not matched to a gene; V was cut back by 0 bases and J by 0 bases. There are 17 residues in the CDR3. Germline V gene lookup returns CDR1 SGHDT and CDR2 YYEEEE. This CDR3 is CASSLVGTSRSTDTQYF. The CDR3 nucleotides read TGTGCCAGCAGCTTGGTAGGGACTAGCAGGAGCACAGATACGCAGTATTTT. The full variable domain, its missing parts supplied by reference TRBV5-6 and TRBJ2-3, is DAGVTQSPTHLIKTRGQQVTLRCSPKSGHDTVSWYQQALGQGPQFIFQYYEEEERQRGNFPDRFSGHQFPNYSSELNVNALLLGDSALYLCASSLVGTSRSTDTQYFGPGTRLTVL.